These 21 T cell receptor beta chains share one sample of origin, sequenced in a study of T cell changes during pregnancy in multiple sclerosis. The protocol was immunoSEQ multiplex PCR, while the TCRdb copy is restricted to in-frame clones and leaves out a portion. The top ten clones hold less than 6% of a sample with 25,000 to 35,000 clones, roughly 87% of them seen once. Sequenced material: CD8+ T cells from peripheral blood mononuclear cells, taken in the first trimester of pregnancy. These receptors came from a female donor with multiple sclerosis, enrolled in a pregnancy study.

This clone was seen once. The rearrangement uses TRBV7-8 and TRBJ2-3, with D possibly being TRBD2 (6 bases). The CDR3 spans 19 residues. V was pared by 3 bases and J by 4 bases, with 26 bases between. CDR1 and CDR2 from the germline V gene are SGHVS and FQNEAQ. CDR3 protein: CASSLGLGDVGGFADTQYF. The CDR3 DNA follows: TGTGCCAGCAGCTTGGGTCTGGGTGACGTTGGGGGGTTCGCAGATACGCAGTATTTT.

The genes are TRBV15 and TRBJ2-7; 10 positions match TRBD2. V gave up 2 bases and J gave up 3 bases; unmatched junction bases: 4. The CDR3 contains 15 residues. Germline CDR1 and CDR2: LNHNV and YYDKDF (reference sequence). CDR3 sequence: CATSRTGTSVYEQYF. In nucleotides, the CDR3 is TGTGCCACCAGCAGAACCGGGACTAGCGTCTACGAGCAGTACTTC. The variable domain in full, completed from reference TRBV15 and TRBJ2-7, reads DAMVIQNPRYQVTQFGKPVTLSCSQTLNHNVMYWYQQKSSQAPKLLFHYYDKDFNNEADTPDNFQSRRPNTSFCFLDIRSPGLGDTAMYLCATSRTGTSVYEQYFGPGTRLTVT.

This chain uses TRBV7-6 with TRBJ2-1, with D possibly TRBD2 on 5 matching bases. With 8 bases removed from V and 7 bases from J, the gap between germline ends came to 18 bases. The CDR3 loop spans 14 amino acids. The germline CDR1 and CDR2 sequences are SGHVS and FNYEAQ. This CDR3 reads CASGPAEWANEQFF. CDR3 nucleotide sequence: TGTGCCAGCGGCCCAGCGGAGTGGGCGAATGAGCAGTTCTTC. Full variable domain (remainder filled in from reference TRBV7-6 and TRBJ2-1): GAGVSQSPRYKVTKRGQDVALRCDPISGHVSLYWYRQALGQGPEFLTYFNYEAQQDKSGLPNDRFSAERPEGSISTLTIQRTEQRDSAMYRCASGPAEWANEQFFGPGTRLTVL.

The chain combines TRBV18 with TRBJ2-1; weak D call: TRBD2 (5 bases). Looked up from germline, CDR1 is KGHSH and CDR2 is LQKENI. Deletions cut 3 bases from V and 10 bases from J, with 10 bases between. There are 12 residues in the CDR3. The CDR3 nucleotides are TGTGCCAGCTCACCGGGAGCGCAGGAGCAGTTCTTC. The encoded protein is CASSPGAQEQFF.

As for this clone: Other DNA sequences in this specimen translate into the identical CDR3. V and J are TRBV5-1 and TRBJ2-7; 7 bases line up with TRBD1. This CDR3 has 15 amino acids. Germline assignment: CDR1 SGHRS and CDR2 YFSETQ. The trim removed 3 bases at V and 1 base at J, leaving 7 bases unmatched. CDR3 loop: CASSSLQGLSYEQYF. The CDR3 DNA sequence: TGCGCCAGCAGCTCTCTACAGGGGTTATCCTACGAGCAGTACTTC.

This rearrangement joins TRBV30 to TRBJ2-3; 10 bases align to TRBD2. The germline CDR1 and CDR2 sequences are GTSNPN and SVGIG (reference sequence). The CDR3 is 15 residues long. Unmatched junction bases numbered 5, after V lost 3 bases and J lost 2 bases. CDR3 in amino acids: CAWREAGGATDTQYF. The CDR3 DNA follows: TGTGCCTGGAGGGAAGCGGGAGGGGCCACAGATACGCAGTATTTT.

This chain joins TRBV5-4 and TRBJ2-3; 7 nucleotides align to TRBD1. Germline V gene data show CDR1 as SGHNT and CDR2 as YYREEE (reference sequence). The V and J ends lost 2 bases and 3 bases, in that order; junction bases with no gene match: 9. This CDR3 contains 16 residues. As DNA, the CDR3 is TGTGCCAGCAGCTTCCCAAAGGGGGCTGGTACAGATACGCAGTATTTT. Protein: CASSFPKGAGTDTQYF. Full variable domain (outside the CDR3, taken from reference TRBV5-4 and TRBJ2-3): ETGVTQSPTHLIKTRGQQVTLRCSSQSGHNTVSWYQQALGQGPQFIFQYYREEENGRGNFPPRFSGLQFPNYSSELNVNALELDDSALYLCASSFPKGAGTDTQYFGPGTRLTVL.

This clone was recorded many times. J is TRBJ1-1 and V is TRBV5-4, with 9 nucleotides matching TRBD1. The trim removed 3 bases at V and 4 bases at J, leaving 7 bases unmatched. The V gene's germline CDR1 is SGHNT and CDR2 YYREEE (reference sequence). This CDR3 comprises 15 residues. This CDR3 is CASSWGQGLPTEAFF. CDR3 DNA: TGTGCCAGCAGCTGGGGACAGGGATTACCCACTGAAGCTTTCTTT.

This rearrangement joins TRBV19 to TRBJ2-1; TRBD2 might be the D (6 bases). Germline assignment: CDR1 LNHDA and CDR2 SQIVND (reference sequence). V was cut by 3 bases and J by 8 bases, with 20 bases left in between. The CDR3 runs to 16 residues. CDR3 protein: CASSIKASDWYDEQFF. CDR3 coding DNA: TGTGCCAGTAGTATTAAGGCTAGCGATTGGTACGATGAGCAGTTCTTC.

The chain has TRBV4-2 and TRBJ2-3; D perhaps matches TRBD1 (6 bases). The CDR3 is made up of 16 amino acids. The V gene's germline CDR1 is LGHNA and CDR2 YNFKEQ. V was pared by 1 base and J by 4 bases, with 15 bases between. The CDR3 here is CASSQAGTLWSDTQYF. As DNA, the CDR3 is TGTGCCAGCAGCCAAGCTGGGACACTTTGGTCAGATACGCAGTATTTT.

The chain joins TRBV7-2 to TRBJ2-1; D is undetermined. This CDR3 has 13 amino acids. V was pared by 2 bases and J by 7 bases, with 9 bases between. The V gene's germline CDR1 is SGHTA and CDR2 FQGNSA. For the CDR3, the DNA is TGTGCCAGCAGCTTATTACAGCTAAATGAGCAGTTCTTC. This encodes CASSLLQLNEQFF.

CDR3 protein: CASTLGRDSGVYEQYF. The CDR3 DNA reads as TGTGCCAGCACCTTGGGGCGGGACTCTGGGGTCTACGAGCAGTACTTC. The chain has TRBV28 and TRBJ2-7; maybe TRBD2 (6 bases). The germline V and J ends were trimmed by 7 bases and 3 bases, with 22 bases remaining between them. Germline V gives CDR1 MDHEN, CDR2 SYDVKM. This CDR3 region has 16 residues.

This clone was seen once. This rearrangement joins TRBV29-1 to TRBJ2-2; D perhaps matches TRBD1 (6 bases). Germline V gene sequence: CDR1 SQVTM, CDR2 ANQGSEA. This CDR3 region has 13 residues. V lost 5 bases to trimming and J lost 4 bases, with 11 bases between them. CDR3 protein: CSVNTGFTGELFF. CDR3 DNA sequence: TGCAGCGTTAACACAGGGTTCACCGGGGAGCTGTTTTTT.

This chain uses TRBV5-1 with TRBJ2-7; D may be TRBD1 (6 bases). Germline V gene sequence: CDR1 SGHRS, CDR2 YFSETQ. The V gene lost 2 bases and the J gene lost 6 bases, with 15 bases spanning the gap. The CDR3 length is 14 residues. The CDR3 loop reads CASSFIQGGAEQYF. CDR3 DNA: TGCGCCAGCAGCTTTATACAGGGTGGGGCCGAGCAGTACTTC.

This chain connects TRBV11-3 to TRBJ2-1, with TRBD1 matching over 9 bases. J gave up 3 bases and V 0 bases, and 9 bases lay outside the gene matches. Germline CDR1 reads SGHNT; CDR2 reads YENEEA. This CDR3 contains 18 residues. CDR3 protein: CASSLEWVTGGVYNEQFF. CDR3 nucleotide sequence: TGTGCCAGCAGCTTAGAATGGGTGACAGGGGGAGTCTACAATGAGCAGTTCTTC.

This chain links TRBV21-1 with TRBJ1-4; TRBD1, the table's D call, lacks a check against the DNA. TRBV21-1 is designated a pseudogene. This CDR3 is 19 amino acids long. The CDR3 DNA reads TGTGCCAGCAGCAAAATGCCTCTAGGACAGGGGGCTGGTAATGAAAAACTGTTTTTT. Translated: CASSKMPLGQGAGNEKLFF.

This chain links TRBV27 with TRBJ2-7, with 7 bases aligning to TRBD1. The length of the CDR3 is 14 residues. The junction had 5 bases not matched to a gene; V was cut back by 3 bases and J by 3 bases. Germline loops: CDR1 MNHEY, CDR2 SMNVEV (reference sequence). The CDR3 loop is CASSFIGQDYEQYF. The CDR3 DNA is TGTGCCAGCAGTTTTATTGGACAGGACTACGAGCAGTACTTC.

The rearrangement uses TRBV19 and TRBJ2-3; D is perhaps TRBD2 (5 bases). Trimming left V 0 bases short and J 6 bases short, with 19 bases between. The CDR3 runs 17 residues. The V gene's germline CDR1 is LNHDA and CDR2 SQIVND (reference sequence). CDR3 DNA sequence: TGTGCCAGTAGTATAGATCACCCTGGACTGCCGCTCGATACGCAGTATTTT. Residues: CASSIDHPGLPLDTQYF.

V gene TRBV4-2 combines with J gene TRBJ2-1, with TRBD1 identical over 10 bases. V lost 4 bases, J lost 6 bases, and 9 bases stayed unmatched. The germline V gene has CDR1 LGHNA and CDR2 YNFKEQ. The CDR3 has 16 amino acids. CDR3 loop: CASSPLRDRGSNEQFF. In nucleotides, the CDR3 is TGTGCCAGCAGCCCCCTCCGGGACAGGGGTAGCAATGAGCAGTTCTTC.

The CDR3 DNA reads as TGTGCCAGCAGCCATACAGGGTCCTATGGCTACACCTTC. Translating gives CASSHTGSYGYTF. This sequence joins TRBV14 and TRBJ1-2; perhaps TRBD1 as D (6 bases). The CDR3 extends over 13 amino acids. The germline V gene has CDR1 SGHDN and CDR2 FVKESK. Trimming took off 3 bases at V and 4 bases at J, with 9 bases between the two ends.

This chain uses TRBV28 with TRBJ1-4, with no clear D. V lost 5 bases and J 6 bases, leaving 19 bases between the germline ends. The CDR3 consists of 16 residues. CDR1 and CDR2 from the germline V gene are MDHEN and SYDVKM. As DNA, the CDR3 is TGTGCCAGCAGTGTCGGACCTCCCATGAGGGATGAAAAACTGTTTTTT. It specifies CASSVGPPMRDEKLFF.